Given below is one TCR beta chain in context. Its target antigen remains unknown. The read ends 3 residues before the CDR3 terminus; that terminus is restored from the germline J gene. CVID samples and control samples contributed equivalent amounts of genomic DNA as sequencing input. For every sample, a 60 bp segment covering the rearranged TCRbeta CDR3 region was amplified and then sequenced. The immunoSEQ assay, a bias-corrected multiplex PCR with high-throughput sequencing, was employed for TCRbeta amplification. The study's processing was this. Every unique nucleotide sequence was considered a clone and was annotated with V, D and J genes, copy number and frequency. Sequences were labeled productive if in frame, and non-productive if out of frame or containing stop codons. As previously described, clonality was calculated on the basis of Shannon's entropy. The predicted amino acid sequences of productive clones were used to derive mean CDR3 Kyte-Doolittle hydropathy. Using the R hclust function, scaled V gene usage was clustered hierarchically with Manhattan distance and complete linkage. Clone sharing by CDR3 amino acid sequence was assessed by resampling 12 repertoires per group over 100 rounds. The repertoires were searched for 55 to 75 published EBV-specific and roughly 240 published CMV-specific TCRbeta sequences. A couple of CVID samples that yielded fewer than 10,000 sequences were excluded from the analysis, so roughly 42 CVID repertoires were retained. This immuneACCESS table, as held by TCRdb, lists in-frame sequences with V and J called but not all clones. Of the missing ones, under half trace to an unresolved V gene in checked studies; the others have no known cause. The D gene and trimming were derived from the DNA, and the V and J assignments and clone size from that table. The table gives some 25,000 clones for this sample, with none occurring only once. Clones ranked in the top ten supply approximately 3.8% of the sample.

The germline V gene sets CDR1 to SGHRS and CDR2 to YFSETQ. V is trimmed back by 8 bases and J by 2 bases, and the junction contains 6 bases that no gene match accounts for. The CDR3 covers 14 residues, taking in both the cysteine and the phenylalanine. The DNA shown is the part of the CDR3 that was read: 33 bases, in frame from base 1. CVID was diagnosed by standard criteria: serum IgG, IgA and/or IgM reduced below normal range, plus specific antibody deficiency. There were around 45 subjects in the CVID group (approximately 30 male and about 15 female), ranging in age from roughly 9 to 65 years, with a mean age of 40. Most of the CVID patients and most of the healthy controls were of Caucasian heritage. At the time of study participation, every CVID subject had been on replacement immunoglobulin therapy for at least one year. At the time of blood collection, no CVID subject was ill or was being treated with immunomodulatory or immunosuppressive medication. Heparinized peripheral whole blood samples of about 4.5 to 9 ml were collected from each donor. Genomic DNA from adults with common variable immune deficiency (CVID) and from healthy adult controls was the source for sequencing TCRbeta CDR3 repertoires. Diluted blood was density-centrifuged over Hypaque 1077 or Ficoll-Paque to isolate peripheral blood mononuclear cells. Unsorted mononuclear cells served as the source of genomic DNA, which was extracted either by Qiagen column purification or by a centrifugation-based method.

These data originate in a study of T cell clonality in common variable immunodeficiency (dated by TCRdb to between 2014 and 2017). Broad study findings and their caveats: Correlations between repertoire features and clinical complications were limited by patient heterogeneity within the CVID cohort. Fewer TCRbeta clones were shared among CVID subjects than among healthy controls (p < 0.0001). According to the authors, figuring out what caused the increased clonality in CVID would require sequencing the repertoires of T cell subpopulations. Increased TCRbeta clonality was found in CVID subjects compared with healthy controls (t-test p = 0.018), with the increase being most characteristic of about a third of subjects. Fewer deletions and N-nucleotide insertions were reportedly observed in CVID TCRbeta sequences, and highly modified clones with 13 or more V deletions were reportedly absent from CVID TCRbeta sequences. Even though DNA input was equal, the average per sample came to some 82,000 unique sequences for controls compared with roughly 30,000 for CVID samples.

The rearranged segments are TRBV5-1 and TRBJ2-1; 8 nucleotides in the junction match TRBD2. The receptor was derived from a human donor with common variable immunodeficiency. The sequenced sample was peripheral blood mononuclear cells. The CDR3 region: CASRLAQAYNEQFF. The part of the CDR3 DNA that was read is TGCGCCAGTAGACTAGCGCAAGCCTACAATGAG.